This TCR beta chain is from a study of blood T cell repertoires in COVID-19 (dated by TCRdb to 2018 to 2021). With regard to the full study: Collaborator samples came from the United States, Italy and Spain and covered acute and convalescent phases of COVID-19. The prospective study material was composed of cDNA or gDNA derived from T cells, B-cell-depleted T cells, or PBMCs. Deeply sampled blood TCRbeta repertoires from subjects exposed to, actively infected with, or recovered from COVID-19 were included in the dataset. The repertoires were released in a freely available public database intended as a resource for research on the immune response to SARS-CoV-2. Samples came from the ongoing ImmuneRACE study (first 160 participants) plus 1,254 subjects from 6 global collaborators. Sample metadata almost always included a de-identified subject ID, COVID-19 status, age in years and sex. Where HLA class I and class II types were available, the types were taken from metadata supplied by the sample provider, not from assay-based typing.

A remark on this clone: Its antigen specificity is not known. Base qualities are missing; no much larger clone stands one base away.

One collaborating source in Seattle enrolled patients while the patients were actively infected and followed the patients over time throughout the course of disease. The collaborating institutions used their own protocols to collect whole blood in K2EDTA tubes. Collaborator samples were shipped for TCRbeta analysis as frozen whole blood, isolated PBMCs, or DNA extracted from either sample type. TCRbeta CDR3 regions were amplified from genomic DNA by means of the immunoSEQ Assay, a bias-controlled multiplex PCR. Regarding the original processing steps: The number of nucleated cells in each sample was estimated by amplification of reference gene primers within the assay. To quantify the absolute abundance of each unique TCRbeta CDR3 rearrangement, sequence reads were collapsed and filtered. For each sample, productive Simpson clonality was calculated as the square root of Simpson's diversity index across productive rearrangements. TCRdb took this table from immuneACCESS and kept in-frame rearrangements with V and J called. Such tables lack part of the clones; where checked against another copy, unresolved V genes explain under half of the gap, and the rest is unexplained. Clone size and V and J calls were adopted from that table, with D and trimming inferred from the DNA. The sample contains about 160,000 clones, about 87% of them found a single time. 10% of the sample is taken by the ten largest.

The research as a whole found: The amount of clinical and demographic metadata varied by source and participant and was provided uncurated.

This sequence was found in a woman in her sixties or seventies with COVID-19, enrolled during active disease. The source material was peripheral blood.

The CDR3 corresponds to CASKRKPTGQAVGYGYTF. The DNA reads as follows: TGTGCCAGTAAACGTAAACCAACGGGACAGGCTGTTGGGTATGGCTACACCTTC. Recombination linked TRBV19 to TRBJ1-2, and TRBD1 matches 8 of the central bases. From the cysteine through the phenylalanine, the CDR3 covers 18 amino acids. Solely the CDR3 DNA is kept, with 54 bases framed from the first base. V is cut back by 7 bases and J by 5 bases, with 21 bases in the junction unmatched. CDR1 and CDR2, looked up from the germline V gene (reference sequence), are LNHDA and SQIVND.